A single T cell receptor beta chain is shown here with its context. The CDR3 sequence is 16 residues long. Per germline, CDR1 SGHRS and CDR2 YFSETQ. The V and J ends lost 1 base and 2 bases respectively, with 10 bases between them. These data are taken from a study of T-cell memory formation after mild COVID-19. Study summary: TCR clusters largely stayed donor specific.

TCRdb reprocessed the 5' RACE reads via MiXCR and lists one record per CDR3 protein. The table has 350,000 to 450,000 distinct CDR3 sequences, roughly 24% seen once. Sequencing was carried out using PBMCs or a T cell subset sorted from them (not recorded which). The sequence derives from an adult woman who had mild COVID-19 (a few samples of this study predate the infection). Cell type and time point are not known. This rearrangement joins TRBV5-1 to TRBJ2-6, with D perhaps matching TRBD1 (5 bases). In DNA, the CDR3 is TGCGCCAGCAGCTTGCCAGGGTCGGCTGGGGCCAACGTCCTGACTTTC. It translates to CASSLPGSAGANVLTF.